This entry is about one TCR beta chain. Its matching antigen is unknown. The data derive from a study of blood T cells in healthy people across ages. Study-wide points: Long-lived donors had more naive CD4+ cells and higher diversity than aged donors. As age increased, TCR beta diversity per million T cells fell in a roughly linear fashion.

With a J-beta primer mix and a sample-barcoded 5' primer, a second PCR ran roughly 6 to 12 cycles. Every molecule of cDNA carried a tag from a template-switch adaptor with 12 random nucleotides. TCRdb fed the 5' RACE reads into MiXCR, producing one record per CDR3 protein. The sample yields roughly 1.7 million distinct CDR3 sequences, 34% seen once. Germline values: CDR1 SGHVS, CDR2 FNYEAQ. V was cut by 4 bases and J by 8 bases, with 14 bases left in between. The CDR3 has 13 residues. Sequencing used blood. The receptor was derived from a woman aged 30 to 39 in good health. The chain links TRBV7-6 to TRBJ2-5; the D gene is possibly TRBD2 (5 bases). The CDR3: CASSSHPGRTQYF. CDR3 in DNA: TGTGCCAGCAGCTCCCACCCGGGGAGAACCCAGTACTTC. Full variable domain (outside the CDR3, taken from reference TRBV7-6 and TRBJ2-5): GAGVSQSPRYKVTKRGQDVALRCDPISGHVSLYWYRQALGQGPEFLTYFNYEAQQDKSGLPNDRFSAERPEGSISTLTIQRTEQRDSAMYRCASSSHPGRTQYFGPGTRLLVL.